This TCR beta chain was obtained from a study of blood T cell repertoires in COVID-19. Across the whole study: COVID-19 samples from acute and convalescent phases originated in the United States, Italy and Spain.

Sequencing was performed with immunoSEQ multiplex PCR; in TCRdb, only in-frame clones are kept and a portion is missing. The sample shows a few hundred thousand clones, about 88% of them seen only once. Patients in Seattle were enrolled during active infection, then followed longitudinally. Sequencing used peripheral blood. The sequence derives from a man between 50 and 59 years old with COVID-19, enrolled during active disease.

In nucleotides, the CDR3 is TGTGCCAGCAGAATACCCGGGGGGAACACTGAAGCTTTCTTT. Encoded protein: CASRIPGGNTEAFF. This chain uses TRBV27 with TRBJ1-1; D may be TRBD1 (5 bases). Germline lookup yields CDR1 MNHEY and CDR2 SMNVEV (reference sequence). Deletions cut 6 bases from V and 1 base from J, with 12 bases between. The CDR3 is 14 amino acids.